This T cell receptor (beta chain) was profiled in a study of T cells after yellow fever vaccination. General study findings and limits: Reappearing after the booster were most of the clones from primary vaccination (roughly 96% CD4, 85% to 90% CD8). The study found a weaker secondary response that peaked faster, day 5 versus 15.

The CDR3 totals 15 residues. CDR1 is SGHTA, CDR2 FQGNSA, per germline. V was clipped by 3 bases and J by 0 bases, with 9 bases between them. Comments on this clonotype: Its target is unknown.

TCRdb independently ran MiXCR on the 5' RACE reads; one entry per CDR3 protein. The table has hundreds of thousands of distinct CDR3 sequences, approximately 12% seen once. This clonotype was obtained from a man aged 18 to 30 who received the YFV17D yellow fever vaccine. The chain has TRBV7-2 and TRBJ2-1; D is perhaps TRBD1 or TRBD2 (5 bases each). The sample was CD4+ T cells sorted from PBMCs, taken 15 days after the yellow fever booster vaccination. The CDR3 reads CASSFIGTSYNEQFF. CDR3 DNA: TGTGCCAGCAGCTTTATTGGGACCTCCTACAATGAGCAGTTCTTC.